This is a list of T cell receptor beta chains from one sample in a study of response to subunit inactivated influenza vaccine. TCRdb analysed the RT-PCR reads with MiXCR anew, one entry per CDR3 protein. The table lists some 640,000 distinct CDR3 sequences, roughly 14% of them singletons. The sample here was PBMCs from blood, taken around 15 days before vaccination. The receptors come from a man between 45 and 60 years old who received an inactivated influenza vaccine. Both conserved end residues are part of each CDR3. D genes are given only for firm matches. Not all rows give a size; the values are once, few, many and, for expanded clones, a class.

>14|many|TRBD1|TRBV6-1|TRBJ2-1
TGTGCCAGCAGTGAAGGGACAGGTAATCATGAGCAGTTCTTC
CASSEGTGNHEQFF
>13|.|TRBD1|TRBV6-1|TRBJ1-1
TGTGCCAGCAGTGAAAAGAGGGGGCTTGAAGCTTTCTTT
CASSEKRGLEAFF
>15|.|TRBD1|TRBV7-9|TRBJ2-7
TGTGCCAGCAGCCCGGGACAGGGCCTCAGGCACGAGCAGTACTTC
CASSPGQGLRHEQYF
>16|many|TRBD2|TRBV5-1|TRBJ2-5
TGCGCCAGCACCTTCTGGGCGGGAGATACCCAAGAGACCCAGTACTTC
CASTFWAGDTQETQYF
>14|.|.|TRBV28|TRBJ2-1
TGTGCCAGCAGTAGAGGCTCAAACTACAATGAGCAGTTCTTC
CASSRGSNYNEQFF
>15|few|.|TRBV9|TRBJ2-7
TGTGCCAGCAGCGCCCTTTCATCTAGAAACGGCGAGCAGTACTTC
CASSALSSRNGEQYF
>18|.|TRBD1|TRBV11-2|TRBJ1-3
TGTGCCAGCAGCTTAGAACCCGGTGGGGGACAGTTTGGAAACACCATATATTTT
CASSLEPGGGQFGNTIYF
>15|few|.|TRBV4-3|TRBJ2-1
TGCGCCAGCAGCCAAGACGCGGCGGGCCTGGGGGGGCAGTTCTTC
CASSQDAAGLGGQFF
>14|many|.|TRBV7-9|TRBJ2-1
TGTGCCAGCAGCTTATCAGGGGACTACAATGAGCAGTTCTTC
CASSLSGDYNEQFF
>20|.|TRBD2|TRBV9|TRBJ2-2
TGTGCCAGCAGCGTAGTTTTAGCGGGAGACTATTCCGCGAACACCGGGGAGCTGTTTTTT
CASSVVLAGDYSANTGELFF
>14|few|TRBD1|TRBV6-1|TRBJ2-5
TGTGCCAGTGAACGACAGGGCAGCGGTGAGACCCAGTACTTC
CASERQGSGETQYF
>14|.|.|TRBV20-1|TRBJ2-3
TGCAGTGCTCTCCGGGACCAGCGGACAGATACGCAGTATTTT
CSALRDQRTDTQYF
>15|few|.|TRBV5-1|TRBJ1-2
TGCGCCAGCAGCTCGGGGACACAATCTAACTATGGCTACACCTTC
CASSSGTQSNYGYTF
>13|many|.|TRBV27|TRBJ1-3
TGTGCCAGCAGCCGGGTCCGGGGAAACACCATATATTTT
CASSRVRGNTIYF
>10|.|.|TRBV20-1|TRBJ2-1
TGCAGTGCTTTAAACAATGAGCAGTTCTTC
CSALNNEQFF
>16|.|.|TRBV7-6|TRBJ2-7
TGTGCCAGCAGCTTAGGGGGGGTGGGTACCAACTACGAGCAGTACTTC
CASSLGGVGTNYEQYF
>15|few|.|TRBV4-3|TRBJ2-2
TGCGCCAGCAGCCACAGGGCTCCGAACACCGGGGAGCTGTTTTTT
CASSHRAPNTGELFF
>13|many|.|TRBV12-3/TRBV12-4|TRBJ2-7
TGTGCCAGCAGTCCGTACTTATCCTACGAGCAGTACTTC
CASSPYLSYEQYF
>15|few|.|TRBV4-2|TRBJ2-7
TGTGCCAGCAGCCAAGATCAGGCAGGAGTCTACGAGCAGTACTTC
CASSQDQAGVYEQYF
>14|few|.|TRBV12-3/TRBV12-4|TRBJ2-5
TGTGCCAGCTCTGACGTGGGGACTCAAGAGACCCAGTACTTC
CASSDVGTQETQYF
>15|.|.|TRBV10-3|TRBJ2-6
TGTGCCATCAGTGGCAGATCCTCTGGGGCCAACGTCCTGACTTTC
CAISGRSSGANVLTF
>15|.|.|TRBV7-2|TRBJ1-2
TGTGCCAGCAGCGACCCCAGGGCAGGGATCTATGGCTACACCTTC
CASSDPRAGIYGYTF
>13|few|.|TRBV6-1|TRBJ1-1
TGTGCCAGCAGAGACGGGAGGTACACTGAAGCTTTCTTT
CASRDGRYTEAFF
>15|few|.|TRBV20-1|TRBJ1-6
TGCAGTGCTAGAGATTTCGAGGGTTATAATTCACCCCTCCACTTT
CSARDFEGYNSPLHF
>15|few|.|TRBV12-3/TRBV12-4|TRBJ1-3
TGTGCCAGCAGCCAAAGTTCCGCCTCTGGAAACACCATATATTTT
CASSQSSASGNTIYF
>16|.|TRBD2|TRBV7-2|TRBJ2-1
TGTGCCAGCAGCTATAGACTAGCGGGGGGAGGCGATGAGCAGTTCTTC
CASSYRLAGGGDEQFF
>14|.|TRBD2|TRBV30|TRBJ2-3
TGTGCCTGGAGTGTAGCGGGGAGCACAGATACGCAGTATTTT
CAWSVAGSTDTQYF
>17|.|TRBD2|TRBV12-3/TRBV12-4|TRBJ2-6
TGTGCCAGCAGTGGAGCGGGGGCCAACTCTGGGGCCAACGTCCTGACTTTC
CASSGAGANSGANVLTF
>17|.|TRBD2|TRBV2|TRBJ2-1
TGTGCCAGCAGTCCACCGCTAGCGGGGATCTCCTACAATGAGCAGTTCTTC
CASSPPLAGISYNEQFF
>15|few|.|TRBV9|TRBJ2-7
TGTGCCAGCAGCCCTGGGACAGCGGGGTGGCACGAGCAGTACTTC
CASSPGTAGWHEQYF
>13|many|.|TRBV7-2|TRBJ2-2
TGTGCCAGCAGCTTGGGGTGGGCCGGGGAGCTGTTTTTT
CASSLGWAGELFF
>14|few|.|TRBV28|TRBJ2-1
TGTGCCAGCAGCTTTAGCTCGGACCCAAAGGAGCAGTTCTTC
CASSFSSDPKEQFF
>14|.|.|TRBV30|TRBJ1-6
TGTGCCTGGAGTGTACAGGTTTCTCATTCACCCCTCCACTTT
CAWSVQVSHSPLHF
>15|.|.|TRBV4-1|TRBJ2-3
TGCGCCAGCAGCCAAGTTCCTACCAGCACAGATACGCAGTATTTT
CASSQVPTSTDTQYF
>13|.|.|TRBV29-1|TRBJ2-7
TGCAGCGTTGAAGATTGGGTGTCCTACGAGCAGTACTTC
CSVEDWVSYEQYF
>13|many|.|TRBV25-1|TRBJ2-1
TGTGCCAGCAGCCGTCAGGCCTTAAATGAGCAGTTCTTC
CASSRQALNEQFF
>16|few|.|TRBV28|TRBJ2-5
TGTGCCAGCAGTTTGGGGAACAGGGTGATCCAAGAGACCCAGTACTTC
CASSLGNRVIQETQYF
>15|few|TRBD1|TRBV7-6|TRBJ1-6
TGTGCCAGCAGCTTAGCAGGGGGCGCAGATTCACCCCTCCACTTT
CASSLAGGADSPLHF
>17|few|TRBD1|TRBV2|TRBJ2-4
TGTGCCAGCAGTGAAGCTCCCGACAGGGGGTTGGAAAACATTCAGTACTTC
CASSEAPDRGLENIQYF
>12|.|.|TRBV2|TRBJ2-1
TGTGCCAGCAGTGAAATCGCTAGATCGCAGTTCTTC
CASSEIARSQFF
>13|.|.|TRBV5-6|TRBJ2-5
TGTGCCAGGAGCATCGGAATGGGCGAGACCCAGTACTTC
CARSIGMGETQYF
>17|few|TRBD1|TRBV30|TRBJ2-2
TGTGCCTGGAGTGTACACTCCCAGGGGGCGCCCACCGGGGAGCTGTTTTTT
CAWSVHSQGAPTGELFF
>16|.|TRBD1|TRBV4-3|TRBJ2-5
TGCGCCAGCAGCCGCACCGGGACAGGGGGAAGAGAGACCCAGTACTTC
CASSRTGTGGRETQYF
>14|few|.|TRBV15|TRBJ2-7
TGTGCCACCAGTCCAGCATGGGAGAGGGACGAGCAGTACTTC
CATSPAWERDEQYF
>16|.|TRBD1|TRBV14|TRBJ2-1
TGTGCCAGCAGCTTTCGAGTTGGACAGGGTGTGAATGAGCAGTTCTTC
CASSFRVGQGVNEQFF
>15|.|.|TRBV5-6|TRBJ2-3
TGTGCCAGCAGCTTTTTAGTACAGGACACAGATACGCAGTATTTT
CASSFLVQDTDTQYF
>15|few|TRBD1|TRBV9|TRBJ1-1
TGTGCCAGCAGCGCTCACCCAGGGGGGGGCACTGAAGCTTTCTTT
CASSAHPGGGTEAFF
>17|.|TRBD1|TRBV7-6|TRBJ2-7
TGTGCCAGCAGTCATAAGGGGGGCGGACAGGGGAAGTACGAGCAGTACTTC
CASSHKGGGQGKYEQYF
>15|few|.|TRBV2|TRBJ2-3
TGTGCCAGCAGTTCAACCCCGCTAGCAACAGATACGCAGTATTTT
CASSSTPLATDTQYF
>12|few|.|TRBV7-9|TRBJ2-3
TGTGCCAGCAGCCTCGACGGGCCGCTGCAGTATTTT
CASSLDGPLQYF
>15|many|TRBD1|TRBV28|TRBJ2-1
TGTGCCAGCAGTTCCGGAGGGGACAGGATCCCCCCCCAGTTCTTC
CASSSGGDRIPPQFF